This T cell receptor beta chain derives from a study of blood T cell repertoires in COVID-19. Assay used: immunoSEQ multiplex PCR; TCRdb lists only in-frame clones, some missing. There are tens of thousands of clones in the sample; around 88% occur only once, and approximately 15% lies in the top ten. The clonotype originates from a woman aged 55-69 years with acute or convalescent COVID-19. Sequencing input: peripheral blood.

The CDR3 bases are TGCGCCAGCAGCCAAGACAGGCTCTATGGCTACACCTTC. Its translation: CASSQDRLYGYTF. The chain uses TRBV4-3 and TRBJ1-2, with D uncertain. The CDR3 is 13 amino acids. The V gene's germline CDR1 is LGHNA and CDR2 YSLEER. Trimming cost V 0 bases and J 4 bases, with 6 bases left between them.